These 13 T cell receptor beta chains originate from one sample sequenced in a study of blood T cell repertoires in COVID-19. Sequenced by immunoSEQ multiplex PCR; TCRdb stores in-frame clones only, minus some. The sample contains roughly 80,000 clones, roughly 80% of which appear only once. Input material: peripheral blood. The receptors come from a human donor in a cohort sampled during active COVID-19.

In its sample, this clone was seen a few times. The chain uses TRBV5-1 and TRBJ1-2, with a possible D match to TRBD1 (5 bases). Germline CDR1 reads SGHRS; CDR2 reads YFSETQ. The CDR3 is 12 residues long. V lost 2 bases, J lost 8 bases, and 10 bases lay in between. CDR3 sequence: CASSFLGEGYTF. The CDR3 nucleotides are TGCGCCAGCAGCTTCTTAGGGGAAGGCTACACCTTC.

This chain links TRBV7-2 with TRBJ2-7; possibly TRBD1 for D (6 bases). Germline values: CDR1 SGHTA, CDR2 FQGNSA. The CDR3 runs to 14 residues. V was clipped by 5 bases and J by 7 bases, with 18 bases between them. CDR3 DNA sequence: TGTGCCAGCAGCCCCGATTTGGGGGCTCGAGAGCAGTACTTC. Residues: CASSPDLGAREQYF.

This clone occurred a few times. The rearrangement links TRBV12-1 to TRBJ2-3; the DNA was not used to check the table's D call, TRBD2. TRBV12-1 corresponds to a pseudogene. The CDR3 spans 16 residues. The CDR3 sequence is CASSFAGGGATDTQYF. The CDR3 bases are TGTGCCAGCAGCTTTGCGGGCGGGGGGGCCACAGATACGCAGTATTTT.

V and J are TRBV6-2 or TRBV6-3 and TRBJ1-1, with 9 bases fitting TRBD1. Trimming took 4 bases from V and 5 from J; bases not matched to a gene: 8. The CDR3 contains 15 residues. Germline-derived CDR1 and CDR2 are MNHEY and SVGEGT. For the CDR3, the DNA is TGTGCCAGCAGTTCCTCCGGGACAGGGCGGACTGAAGCTTTCTTT. Its protein is CASSSSGTGRTEAFF.

The chain recombines TRBV7-2 with TRBJ1-5; unclear D gene. The V gene's germline CDR1 is SGHTA and CDR2 FQGNSA. The CDR3 covers 14 residues. Between the trimmed V and J ends, which lost 8 bases and 1 base, there was a span of 12 bases. CDR3 DNA: TGTGCCAGCGGCAGATTGGCAAGCAATCAGCCCCAGCATTTT. Protein: CASGRLASNQPQHF.

The genes are TRBV5-4 and TRBJ2-7; 9 bases map to TRBD1. CDR1 SGHNT and CDR2 YYREEE come from the germline V gene (reference sequence). The CDR3 is 15 residues long. V was pared by 2 bases and J by 2 bases, with 5 bases of the junction left unmatched. The CDR3 region is CASSFRQGDPYEQYF. For the CDR3, the DNA is TGTGCCAGCAGCTTCAGACAGGGGGACCCCTACGAGCAGTACTTC.

The chain has TRBV6-5 and TRBJ1-1; TRBD1 matches at 8 bases. V lost 2 bases and J lost 0; bases outside the gene matches: 5. Germline-derived CDR1 and CDR2 are MNHEY and SVGAGI. The CDR3 loop spans 16 amino acids. In DNA, the CDR3 is TGTGCCAGCAGTTACCGGACAGGGCCGATGAACACTGAAGCTTTCTTT. Translation gives CASSYRTGPMNTEAFF.

A remark on this clone: Other DNA sequences within the sample encode an identical CDR3. The gene calls are TRBV5-1 and TRBJ1-1; TRBD1 might be the D (6 bases). V was cut by 0 bases and J by 5 bases, with 11 bases left in between. The CDR3 is 14 amino acids. Germline V gives CDR1 SGHRS, CDR2 YFSETQ. CDR3 DNA: TGCGCCAGCAGCTTGGCCCAGGGGTGGACTGAAGCTTTCTTT. Protein product: CASSLAQGWTEAFF.

In its sample, this clone was seen a few times. This chain links TRBV6-7 with TRBJ2-7; TRBD2 matches at 11 bases. TRBV6-7 is an ORF; its function is uncertain. The CDR3 has 14 residues. The V gene end was trimmed by 8 bases and the J gene end by 6 bases; junction bases not matched to a gene: 9. CDR3 region: CASPTSGDMSEQYF. The CDR3, as DNA: TGTGCCAGCCCGACTAGCGGGGATATGAGCGAGCAGTACTTC.

The chain uses TRBV6-5 and TRBJ1-2; a possible D gene is TRBD1 (6 bases). The CDR3 spans 13 residues. Between the trimmed V and J ends, which lost 6 bases and 2 bases, there was a span of 10 bases. CDR1 MNHEY and CDR2 SVGAGI come from the germline V gene. CDR3 bases: TGTGCCAGCAGCGCGGGGGGCAACTATGGCTACACCTTC. This gives the protein CASSAGGNYGYTF.

The rearrangement joins TRBV2 to TRBJ1-4; D is uncertain. Between the trimmed V and J ends, which lost 7 bases and 8 bases, there was a span of 17 bases. This CDR3 comprises 14 residues. Per the germline V gene, CDR1 is SNHLY and CDR2 is FYNNEI. The chain's CDR3 is CASIPGLMREKLFF. CDR3 DNA sequence: TGTGCCAGCATACCCGGACTTATGAGGGAAAAACTGTTTTTT.

This clone has a single count. J is TRBJ1-3 and V is TRBV5-5, with TRBD1 as a possible D gene (5 bases). There are 16 residues in the CDR3. Germline V gene lookup returns CDR1 SGHKS and CDR2 YYEKEE (reference sequence). V was shortened by 0 bases and J by 2 bases, with 12 bases between the two germline ends. For the CDR3, the DNA is TGTGCCAGCAGCTTGGCCGAGCGGGACGCTGGAAACACCATATATTTT. This sequence encodes CASSLAERDAGNTIYF.

The J gene is TRBJ1-2, the V gene TRBV5-6; possibly TRBD1 for D (6 bases). V shed 3 bases and J shed 2 bases, with 20 bases lying between them. Germline CDR1 reads SGHDT; CDR2 reads YYEEEE. The CDR3 consists of 17 residues. The CDR3 is CASSSLGGQPLNYGYTF. CDR3 nucleotide sequence: TGTGCCAGCAGCTCGTTGGGGGGGCAGCCCCTGAACTATGGCTACACCTTC.